This T cell receptor beta chain was profiled in a study of patients and donors after allogeneic stem cell transplantation. Trimming at V came to 0 bases and at J to 11 bases, leaving 6 bases not matched to a gene. CDR1 and CDR2 (germline): SGHRS, YFSETQ. This CDR3 has 14 residues. This clonotype has at least ten counts. TCRdb reanalysed the RT-PCR reads using MiXCR and keeps one entry per CDR3 protein. The repertoire holds roughly 940,000 distinct CDR3 sequences, with about 20% as singletons. The sequence was obtained from a human donor who was either an allogeneic HSCT recipient or a stem cell or donor lymphocyte infusion donor (not recorded which). It is not recorded whose cells these are; they may come from a transplant donor. J is TRBJ1-1 and V is TRBV5-1, with 11 bases matching TRBD1. Sequenced input: blood, either unsorted or a sorted T cell fraction (not recorded which). CDR3 sequence reads: CASSLEGTGGSAFF. DNA of the CDR3: TGCGCCAGCAGCTTGGAAGGGACAGGGGGGTCGGCTTTCTTT.